These T cell receptor beta chains were read from a single sample in a study of blood T cells in healthy people across ages. A single record per CDR3 protein comes from TCRdb applying MiXCR to the 5' RACE reads. The repertoire has about 2 million distinct CDR3 sequences, 49% of them found once; the top ten carry around 2.1%. Sequencing was done on a sample of blood. The receptors here all came from a woman between 35 and 50 years old in good health. CDR3s include the opening cysteine and the closing phenylalanine or tryptophan. Fields, in order: V gene, D gene, clone size, J gene, CDR3 protein, CDR3 DNA. The D gene is left open where the match is weak. Size values are once, few and many counts, or a class for expanded clones, and some rows have none.

V: TRBV18
D: NA
size: NA
J: TRBJ1-5
CDR3: CASTPTRQASTSNQPQHF
DNA: TGTGCCAGCACACCTACCAGACAGGCGTCTACAAGCAATCAGCCCCAGCATTTT

V: TRBV9
D: NA
size: few
J: TRBJ1-2
CDR3: CASSVATGRANYGYTF
DNA: TGTGCCAGCAGCGTAGCTACGGGGAGGGCCAACTATGGCTACACCTTC

V: TRBV6-6
D: NA
size: NA
J: TRBJ2-7
CDR3: CASSYRTCEQYF
DNA: TGTGCCAGCAGTTACAGGACGTGCGAGCAGTACTTC

V: TRBV5-6
D: TRBD1
size: once
J: TRBJ2-5
CDR3: CASSSEGARQETQYF
DNA: TGTGCCAGCAGTTCTGAGGGGGCGCGACAAGAGACCCAGTACTTC

V: TRBV4-2
D: TRBD2
size: NA
J: TRBJ2-1
CDR3: CASSQAISGGRRDEQFF
DNA: TGTGCCAGCAGCCAAGCTATCAGCGGGGGTAGGCGCGATGAGCAGTTCTTC

V: TRBV13
D: NA
size: NA
J: TRBJ1-2
CDR3: CASSFSLSISPYGYTF
DNA: TGTGCCAGCAGCTTTAGTTTATCCATTAGCCCTTATGGCTACACCTTC

V: TRBV7-3
D: TRBD2
size: few
J: TRBJ2-7
CDR3: CASSHTSGGGEQYF
DNA: TGTGCCAGCAGCCATACTAGCGGGGGGGGTGAGCAGTACTTC

V: TRBV7-9
D: TRBD1
size: NA
J: TRBJ2-4
CDR3: CASNRLAGGIAKNIQYF
DNA: TGTGCCAGCAACCGGCTAGCAGGGGGTATAGCCAAAAACATTCAGTACTTC

V: TRBV13
D: NA
size: few
J: TRBJ2-3
CDR3: CASSSGSSSLDTQYF
DNA: TGTGCCAGCAGCAGTGGTAGTAGCTCGTTAGATACGCAGTATTTT

V: TRBV27
D: TRBD1
size: NA
J: TRBJ1-2
CDR3: CASSVGQDLGGYTF
DNA: TGTGCCAGCAGTGTAGGACAGGACCTAGGCGGCTACACCTTC

V: TRBV7-9
D: NA
size: NA
J: TRBJ2-3
CDR3: CASSYSGTLGDTQYF
DNA: TGTGCCAGCAGCTATAGCGGAACCTTAGGAGATACGCAGTATTTT

V: TRBV6-1
D: NA
size: NA
J: TRBJ2-4
CDR3: CASSGREGEQYF
DNA: TGTGCCAGCAGTGGGCGTGAGGGAGAGCAGTACTTC

V: TRBV2
D: TRBD2
size: NA
J: TRBJ2-3
CDR3: CASSEQGLGTDTQYF
DNA: TGTGCCAGCAGTGAGCAGGGACTAGGCACAGATACGCAGTATTTT

V: TRBV12-3/TRBV12-4
D: NA
size: NA
J: TRBJ1-2
CDR3: CASSLVVSRGYTF
DNA: TGTGCCAGCAGTTTGGTTGTTTCTAGGGGCTACACCTTC

V: TRBV28
D: NA
size: NA
J: TRBJ1-6
CDR3: CASSPWAGYSPLHF
DNA: TGTGCCAGCAGTCCCTGGGCGGGCTATTCACCCCTCCACTTT

V: TRBV5-5
D: TRBD2
size: NA
J: TRBJ2-3
CDR3: CASSLEPGRADTQYF
DNA: TGTGCCAGCAGCTTGGAGCCAGGGAGGGCAGATACGCAGTATTTT

V: TRBV5-6
D: TRBD1
size: NA
J: TRBJ2-1
CDR3: CASSHVRGFSYNEQFF
DNA: TGTGCCAGCAGCCACGTCAGGGGGTTCTCCTACAATGAGCAGTTCTTC

V: TRBV27
D: NA
size: NA
J: TRBJ2-3
CDR3: CASTHSGGGGSDTQYF
DNA: TGTGCCAGCACCCATTCAGGGGGGGGAGGATCAGATACGCAGTATTTT

V: TRBV7-2
D: TRBD1
size: NA
J: TRBJ2-1
CDR3: CASSLGQTGHNEQFF
DNA: TGTGCCAGCAGCCTAGGACAGACAGGGCACAATGAGCAGTTCTTC

V: TRBV20-1
D: NA
size: NA
J: TRBJ1-2
CDR3: CSAGTQEGGYTF
DNA: TGCAGTGCTGGTACCCAAGAAGGGGGCTACACCTTC

V: TRBV25-1
D: NA
size: few
J: TRBJ2-7
CDR3: CASSHTTVFEQYF
DNA: TGTGCCAGCAGCCACACCACAGTCTTCGAGCAGTACTTC

V: TRBV7-2
D: TRBD1
size: NA
J: TRBJ1-4
CDR3: CASSYRQGLGEKLFF
DNA: TGTGCCAGCAGCTACCGACAGGGTCTGGGCGAAAAACTGTTTTTT

V: TRBV5-1
D: TRBD1
size: many
J: TRBJ1-2
CDR3: CASSTGGQGDYGYTF
DNA: TGCGCCAGCAGCACGGGGGGACAGGGAGACTATGGCTACACCTTC

V: TRBV27
D: TRBD1
size: NA
J: TRBJ2-7
CDR3: CASSKAGTGPYEQYF
DNA: TGTGCCAGCAGTAAAGCCGGGACAGGGCCCTACGAGCAGTACTTC

V: TRBV7-9
D: TRBD1
size: few
J: TRBJ1-6
CDR3: CASSPRTGPRVNSPLHF
DNA: TGTGCCAGCAGCCCCAGGACAGGGCCGAGAGTGAATTCACCCCTCCACTTT

V: TRBV29-1
D: NA
size: NA
J: TRBJ2-7
CDR3: CSGDRGMAQYF
DNA: TGCAGCGGTGATCGGGGTATGGCCCAGTACTTC

V: TRBV28
D: NA
size: NA
J: TRBJ1-2
CDR3: CASSKQGGFGYTF
DNA: TGTGCCAGCAGTAAACAGGGTGGATTTGGCTACACCTTC

V: TRBV29-1
D: TRBD1
size: NA
J: TRBJ2-3
CDR3: CSVELWTGRVDTDTQYF
DNA: TGCAGCGTTGAACTGTGGACAGGTCGGGTGGACACAGATACGCAGTATTTT

V: TRBV5-1
D: NA
size: NA
J: TRBJ2-3
CDR3: CASKTDVSTDTQYF
DNA: TGCGCCAGCAAAACGGATGTTAGCACAGATACGCAGTATTTT

V: TRBV2
D: NA
size: NA
J: TRBJ2-6
CDR3: CASRDRFSGANVLTF
DNA: TGTGCCAGCAGGGATCGATTCTCTGGGGCCAACGTCCTGACTTTC

V: TRBV7-3
D: NA
size: few
J: TRBJ1-2
CDR3: CASSLYRDSDIYGYTF
DNA: TGTGCCAGCAGCCTCTACCGTGACAGTGATATTTATGGCTACACCTTC

V: TRBV7-2
D: NA
size: NA
J: TRBJ2-7
CDR3: CASSLVIGESQYF
DNA: TGTGCCAGCAGCTTAGTTATCGGAGAGAGCCAGTACTTC

V: TRBV7-2
D: NA
size: few
J: TRBJ2-6
CDR3: CASSQAGHIFSGANVLTF
DNA: TGTGCCAGCAGTCAAGCAGGACATATCTTCTCTGGGGCCAACGTCCTGACTTTC

V: TRBV20-1
D: TRBD2
size: few
J: TRBJ2-1
CDR3: CSARDGTGGPNEQFF
DNA: TGCAGTGCTAGAGATGGGACGGGGGGGCCCAATGAGCAGTTCTTC

V: TRBV28
D: TRBD1
size: once
J: TRBJ2-1
CDR3: CASTTGAYNEQFF
DNA: TGTGCCAGCACGACAGGGGCGTATAATGAGCAGTTCTTC

V: TRBV27
D: TRBD2
size: NA
J: TRBJ2-1
CDR3: CASSSLQRGGVSYNEQFF
DNA: TGTGCCAGCAGTTCCCTCCAGCGGGGGGGAGTCTCCTACAATGAGCAGTTCTTC

V: TRBV5-1
D: TRBD1
size: NA
J: TRBJ2-2
CDR3: CASNNRGLGAGELFF
DNA: TGCGCCAGCAATAACAGGGGGCTCGGTGCCGGGGAGCTGTTTTTT

V: TRBV29-1
D: NA
size: NA
J: TRBJ1-2
CDR3: CSVDLQGMNYGYTF
DNA: TGCAGCGTTGACCTACAGGGTATGAACTATGGCTACACCTTC

V: TRBV5-1
D: NA
size: few
J: TRBJ1-2
CDR3: CASSAEGRGANYGYTF
DNA: TGCGCCAGCAGCGCGGAGGGGCGCGGGGCTAACTATGGCTACACCTTC

V: TRBV7-2
D: NA
size: few
J: TRBJ1-4
CDR3: CASSLDLRSEKELFF
DNA: TGTGCCAGCAGCTTAGATCTGAGGTCCGAAAAGGAACTGTTTTTT

V: TRBV9
D: NA
size: NA
J: TRBJ1-2
CDR3: CASSGTGPGGYTF
DNA: TGTGCCAGCAGCGGAACTGGGCCTGGTGGCTACACCTTC

V: TRBV7-9
D: TRBD1
size: NA
J: TRBJ1-5
CDR3: CASSLVLGQIHQPQHF
DNA: TGTGCCAGCAGCTTGGTGCTGGGACAGATTCATCAGCCCCAGCATTTT

V: TRBV5-1
D: NA
size: few
J: TRBJ2-4
CDR3: CASSLESGGYIQYF
DNA: TGCGCCAGCAGCTTGGAATCCGGGGGTTACATTCAGTACTTC